The rows below give T cell receptor beta chains drawn from one sample of a study of blood T cell repertoires in COVID-19. TCRdb keeps only in-frame clones here, not all; method: immunoSEQ multiplex PCR. The sample has some 250,000 clones; around 83% are singletons. Input material: peripheral blood. These receptors all come from a man between 35 and 55 years old with active or convalescent COVID-19. The CDR3 runs from the conserved cysteine through the conserved F or W. A D gene is named only where the DNA matches it firmly. Size values are once, few and many counts, or a class for expanded clones, and some rows have none.

v_call: TRBV27
cdr3_length: 14
clone_size: .
d_call: TRBD1
j_call: TRBJ1-2
cdr3_aa: CASSSSDRGYGYTF
cdr3_nt: TGTGCCAGCAGTTCGTCGGACAGGGGTTATGGCTACACCTTC

v_call: TRBV5-5
cdr3_length: 14
clone_size: .
d_call: TRBD2
j_call: TRBJ2-7
cdr3_aa: CASSLSLAESEQYF
cdr3_nt: TGTGCCAGCAGCTTGAGCCTAGCGGAGTCTGAGCAGTACTTC

v_call: TRBV11-1
cdr3_length: 15
clone_size: .
d_call: .
j_call: TRBJ1-6
cdr3_aa: CASSFGEGTSSPLHF
cdr3_nt: TGTGCCAGCAGCTTTGGGGAGGGGACGAGTTCACCCCTCCACTTT

v_call: TRBV11-2
cdr3_length: 14
clone_size: .
d_call: TRBD1
j_call: TRBJ2-7
cdr3_aa: CASSLVRGDRAQYF
cdr3_nt: TGTGCCAGCAGCTTAGTCCGTGGGGACAGGGCGCAGTACTTC

v_call: TRBV6-5
cdr3_length: 15
clone_size: .
d_call: TRBD1
j_call: TRBJ2-3
cdr3_aa: CASSNRGVVSDTQYF
cdr3_nt: TGTGCCAGCAGCAACAGGGGGGTGGTGTCAGATACGCAGTATTTT

v_call: TRBV29-1
cdr3_length: 12
clone_size: once
d_call: .
j_call: TRBJ2-1
cdr3_aa: CSVEKPGNEQFF
cdr3_nt: TGCAGCGTTGAAAAGCCGGGGAATGAGCAGTTCTTC

v_call: TRBV6-1
cdr3_length: 16
clone_size: few
d_call: .
j_call: TRBJ2-7
cdr3_aa: CASSEGGRAGVYEQYF
cdr3_nt: TGTGCCAGCAGTGAAGGTGGACGAGCGGGTGTCTACGAGCAGTACTTC

v_call: TRBV24-1
cdr3_length: 13
clone_size: .
d_call: TRBD1
j_call: TRBJ1-2
cdr3_aa: CATSEATGHGYTF
cdr3_nt: TGTGCCACCAGTGAGGCGACAGGGCACGGCTACACCTTC

v_call: TRBV12-3/TRBV12-4
cdr3_length: 13
clone_size: .
d_call: .
j_call: TRBJ1-1
cdr3_aa: CACTHRARNEAFF
cdr3_nt: TGTGCCTGTACCCACAGGGCTCGAAATGAAGCTTTCTTT

v_call: TRBV19
cdr3_length: 14
clone_size: .
d_call: TRBD1
j_call: TRBJ1-4
cdr3_aa: CASSRRQGSEKLFF
cdr3_nt: TGTGCCAGTAGTAGGCGACAGGGGAGTGAAAAACTGTTTTTT

v_call: TRBV11-2
cdr3_length: 14
clone_size: .
d_call: .
j_call: TRBJ2-6
cdr3_aa: CASSLGRPAGVLTF
cdr3_nt: TGTGCCAGCAGCTTAGGGCGGCCTGCCGGCGTCCTGACTTTC

v_call: TRBV5-6
cdr3_length: 14
clone_size: .
d_call: .
j_call: TRBJ1-1
cdr3_aa: CASSLQDRYTEAFF
cdr3_nt: TGTGCCAGCAGCTTACAGGACCGATACACTGAAGCTTTCTTT

v_call: TRBV6-2/TRBV6-3
cdr3_length: 15
clone_size: .
d_call: TRBD2
j_call: TRBJ2-7
cdr3_aa: CASSSILAQAYEQYF
cdr3_nt: TGTGCCAGCAGTTCCATACTAGCGCAAGCCTACGAGCAGTACTTC

v_call: TRBV6-2/TRBV6-3
cdr3_length: 14
clone_size: .
d_call: .
j_call: TRBJ1-2
cdr3_aa: CASSARQESYGYTF
cdr3_nt: TGTGCCAGCAGTGCCAGACAGGAGTCCTATGGCTACACCTTC

v_call: TRBV25-1
cdr3_length: 14
clone_size: .
d_call: .
j_call: TRBJ1-1
cdr3_aa: CASTRGRGSTEAFF
cdr3_nt: TGTGCCAGCACCCGGGGGCGGGGGAGCACTGAAGCTTTCTTT

v_call: TRBV30
cdr3_length: 15
clone_size: .
d_call: TRBD2
j_call: TRBJ2-3
cdr3_aa: CAWSVGTSGSDTQYF
cdr3_nt: TGTGCCTGGAGTGTAGGGACTAGCGGGTCAGATACGCAGTATTTT

v_call: TRBV19
cdr3_length: 15
clone_size: once
d_call: .
j_call: TRBJ1-2
cdr3_aa: CASSSIDTQDYGYTF
cdr3_nt: TGTGCCAGTAGTAGTATAGATACCCAGGACTATGGCTACACCTTC

v_call: TRBV30
cdr3_length: 12
clone_size: .
d_call: .
j_call: TRBJ1-2
cdr3_aa: CAWSLAAEGYTF
cdr3_nt: TGTGCCTGGAGTCTGGCGGCGGAGGGCTACACCTTC

v_call: TRBV30
cdr3_length: 14
clone_size: once
d_call: .
j_call: TRBJ1-1
cdr3_aa: CAWRHREGVSEAFF
cdr3_nt: TGTGCCTGGCGCCACCGAGAGGGGGTTAGTGAAGCTTTCTTT

v_call: TRBV9
cdr3_length: 16
clone_size: .
d_call: TRBD2
j_call: TRBJ2-1
cdr3_aa: CASTEGAGSPYNEQFF
cdr3_nt: TGTGCCAGCACCGAGGGAGCGGGGTCGCCCTACAATGAGCAGTTCTTC

v_call: TRBV19
cdr3_length: 12
clone_size: once
d_call: .
j_call: TRBJ1-2
cdr3_aa: CASTSDRYGYTF
cdr3_nt: TGTGCCAGTACCTCAGACAGATATGGCTACACCTTC

v_call: TRBV5-1
cdr3_length: 20
clone_size: .
d_call: TRBD2
j_call: TRBJ2-1
cdr3_aa: CASSLEGYPGTSGTYNEQFF
cdr3_nt: TGCGCCAGCAGCTTGGAGGGGTACCCCGGGACTAGCGGGACCTACAATGAGCAGTTCTTC

v_call: TRBV29-1
cdr3_length: 13
clone_size: .
d_call: TRBD1
j_call: TRBJ1-5
cdr3_aa: CSVRTGRDQPQHF
cdr3_nt: TGCAGCGTCCGGACAGGGAGGGATCAGCCCCAGCATTTT

v_call: TRBV7-7
cdr3_length: 15
clone_size: .
d_call: TRBD2
j_call: TRBJ2-5
cdr3_aa: CASSKGLAGQETQYF
cdr3_nt: TGTGCTAGCAGCAAGGGACTAGCGGGGCAAGAGACCCAGTACTTC

v_call: TRBV6-5
cdr3_length: 13
clone_size: .
d_call: .
j_call: TRBJ2-7
cdr3_aa: CASSPFSGYEQYF
cdr3_nt: TGTGCCAGCAGCCCGTTTTCAGGGTACGAGCAGTACTTC

v_call: TRBV11-2
cdr3_length: 17
clone_size: .
d_call: TRBD2
j_call: TRBJ2-3
cdr3_aa: CASSLDSDGGNTDTQYF
cdr3_nt: TGTGCCAGCAGCTTAGATTCTGACGGGGGGAACACAGATACGCAGTATTTT

v_call: TRBV11-2
cdr3_length: 15
clone_size: .
d_call: .
j_call: TRBJ1-1
cdr3_aa: CASSLEGEINTEAFF
cdr3_nt: TGTGCCAGCAGCTTAGAAGGAGAGATTAACACTGAAGCTTTCTTT

v_call: TRBV29-1
cdr3_length: 14
clone_size: .
d_call: .
j_call: TRBJ2-2
cdr3_aa: CSARKGRDTGELFF
cdr3_nt: TGCAGCGCCCGAAAGGGCAGGGACACCGGGGAGCTGTTTTTT

v_call: TRBV7-2
cdr3_length: 15
clone_size: .
d_call: TRBD1
j_call: TRBJ1-1
cdr3_aa: CASSSRPGQGSEAFF
cdr3_nt: TGTGCCAGCAGCTCGCGCCCGGGACAGGGGTCTGAAGCTTTCTTT

v_call: TRBV7-6
cdr3_length: 13
clone_size: .
d_call: .
j_call: TRBJ1-1
cdr3_aa: CASSSQENTEAFF
cdr3_nt: TGTGCCAGCAGCTCCCAGGAGAACACTGAAGCTTTCTTT

v_call: TRBV30
cdr3_length: 16
clone_size: .
d_call: .
j_call: TRBJ1-6
cdr3_aa: CAWTPTSRFYNSPLHF
cdr3_nt: TGTGCCTGGACCCCCACCTCGCGGTTCTATAATTCACCCCTCCACTTT

v_call: TRBV2
cdr3_length: 13
clone_size: once
d_call: TRBD2
j_call: TRBJ2-1
cdr3_aa: CASSAGLDNEQFF
cdr3_nt: TGTGCCAGCAGTGCTGGACTAGACAATGAGCAGTTCTTC

v_call: TRBV30
cdr3_length: 15
clone_size: .
d_call: .
j_call: TRBJ1-6
cdr3_aa: CAWCAGGSYNSPLHF
cdr3_nt: TGTGCCTGGTGCGCCGGAGGGTCCTATAATTCACCCCTCCACTTT

v_call: TRBV6-5
cdr3_length: 15
clone_size: .
d_call: .
j_call: TRBJ1-6
cdr3_aa: CASSYMGQNNSPLHF
cdr3_nt: TGTGCCAGCAGTTACATGGGGCAGAATAATTCACCCCTCCACTTT

v_call: TRBV19
cdr3_length: 16
clone_size: .
d_call: TRBD2
j_call: TRBJ2-3
cdr3_aa: CASSNEAGAFTDTQYF
cdr3_nt: TGTGCCAGTAGTAATGAGGCGGGAGCTTTCACAGATACGCAGTATTTT